The next 28 T cell receptor beta chains were all read from a single sample in a study of blood T cell repertoires in COVID-19. Clones were sequenced by immunoSEQ multiplex PCR, and TCRdb holds only the in-frame ones, with some missing. The table shows fewer than 250,000 clones, with approximately 84% occurring only once. Sequenced: peripheral blood. The receptor set was obtained from a woman aged 80 or older with acute or convalescent COVID-19.

This chain joins TRBV2 and TRBJ1-5; maybe TRBD1 (6 bases). The CDR3 spans 12 residues. The V gene's germline CDR1 is SNHLY and CDR2 FYNNEI. V was shortened by 7 bases and J by 3 bases, with 7 bases between the two germline ends. This chain's CDR3 is CASNRVNQPQHF. In nucleotides, the CDR3 is TGTGCCAGCAACAGGGTCAATCAGCCCCAGCATTTT.

This clone was seen once. The chain uses TRBV5-6 and TRBJ1-2; 9 positions match TRBD1. Germline loops: CDR1 SGHDT, CDR2 YYEEEE. The CDR3 totals 14 residues. V was clipped by 3 bases and J by 3 bases; unmatched bases: 3. CDR3: CASSYRDRDYGYTF. CDR3 in DNA: TGTGCCAGCAGCTACCGGGACAGGGACTATGGCTACACCTTC.

The chain uses TRBV4-2 and TRBJ2-3, with 12 bases fitting TRBD2. Per the germline V gene, CDR1 is LGHNA and CDR2 is YNFKEQ. Germline trimming cut 4 bases from V and 5 bases from J; bases unmatched to any gene: 7. The CDR3 contains 16 residues. Written as DNA, the CDR3 is TGTGCCAGCAGCCTCCAACTAGCGGGAGGTGAAGATACGCAGTATTTT. Translation: CASSLQLAGGEDTQYF.

This chain connects TRBV7-9 to TRBJ1-1, with D uncertain. Between the trimmed V and J ends, which lost 8 bases and 0 bases, there was a span of 13 bases. The CDR3 covers 14 residues. Germline CDR1 SEHNR, CDR2 FQNEAQ (reference sequence). CDR3 protein: CASGKRNLNTEAFF. Written as DNA, the CDR3 is TGTGCCAGCGGGAAGCGGAACTTGAACACTGAAGCTTTCTTT.

This rearrangement joins TRBV30 to TRBJ2-1; D may be TRBD1 (7 bases). The V and J ends lost 2 bases and 6 bases respectively, with 11 bases between them. In germline, CDR1 is GTSNPN, CDR2 SVGIG (reference sequence). The CDR3 has 13 residues. The CDR3 DNA reads TGTGCCTGGAGTAGACAGGGAGGCAATGAGCAGTTCTTC. It is translated as CAWSRQGGNEQFF. Filled out from reference TRBV30 and TRBJ2-1, the complete variable domain reads SQTIHQWPATLVQPVGSPLSLECTVEGTSNPNLYWYRQAAGRGLQLLFYSVGIGQISSEVPQNLSASRPQDRQFILSSKKLLLSDSGFYLCAWSRQGGNEQFFGPGTRLTVL.

This chain uses TRBV5-4 with TRBJ2-3, with D maybe TRBD1 (6 bases). Germline V gives CDR1 SGHNT, CDR2 YYREEE (reference sequence). Deletions cut 2 bases from V and 6 bases from J, with 10 bases between. The CDR3 runs 13 residues. The CDR3 protein is CASSLTGPDTQYF. In DNA, the CDR3 is TGTGCCAGCAGCTTAACAGGGCCCGATACGCAGTATTTT.

The chain is built from TRBV9 and TRBJ2-2; D is perhaps TRBD2 (6 bases). Germline V gives CDR1 SGDLS, CDR2 YYNGEE. The ends were cut back, 3 bases at V and 1 base at J, with 10 bases in the middle. CDR3 length: 15 amino acids. The CDR3 sequence: CASSATGVNTGELFF. CDR3 coding DNA: TGTGCCAGCAGCGCCACGGGGGTGAACACCGGGGAGCTGTTTTTT.

The CDR3 coding sequence is TGTGCCAGCAGCTTTTCCACTAACTATGGCTACACCTTC. This sequence encodes CASSFSTNYGYTF. V and J are TRBV7-9 and TRBJ1-2; no firm D call. Germline CDR1 is SEHNR and CDR2 is FQNEAQ (reference sequence). Trimming removed 3 bases at V and 0 bases at J, with 5 bases between. CDR3 length equals 13 residues. The full variable domain, completed using reference TRBV7-9 and TRBJ1-2, is DTGVSQNPRHKITKRGQNVTFRCDPISEHNRLYWYRQTLGQGPEFLTYFQNEAQLEKSRLLSDRFSAERPKGSFSTLEIQRTEQGDSAMYLCASSFSTNYGYTFGSGTRLTVV.

This clone was found once. The rearrangement joins TRBV2 to TRBJ1-5; a possible D gene is TRBD1 (6 bases). The CDR3 length is 14 residues. The germline CDR1 and CDR2 sequences are SNHLY and FYNNEI. Trimming shortened V by 1 base and J by 5 bases, and 9 bases separated the two germline ends. This CDR3 reads CASSEEQGDQPQHF. The CDR3 DNA sequence: TGTGCCAGCAGTGAAGAACAGGGTGATCAGCCCCAGCATTTT.

The rearrangement uses TRBV21-1 and TRBJ1-3; the table's D call of TRBD1 was not tested on the DNA. TRBV21-1 is tagged as a pseudogene. This CDR3 region has 19 residues. CDR3 sequence reads: CASSSRQGARRSSGNTIYF. The DNA of the CDR3 is TGTGCCAGCAGCTCAAGACAGGGGGCCCGGCGGAGCTCTGGAAACACCATATATTTT.

J is TRBJ2-7 and V is TRBV30; 10 nucleotides agree with TRBD2. CDR3 size: 12 residues. CDR1 and CDR2 (germline): GTSNPN, SVGIG (reference sequence). Losses at the gene ends were 5 bases for V and 2 bases for J; bases not matched to a gene: 0. In nucleotides, the CDR3 is TGTGCCTGGGGACTAGCGGCCTACGAGCAGTACTTC. Translated, it gives CAWGLAAYEQYF.

This chain joins TRBV27 and TRBJ2-7; 8 nucleotides align to TRBD1. This CDR3 spans 12 amino acids. Germline V gives CDR1 MNHEY, CDR2 SMNVEV (reference sequence). V dropped 5 bases and J dropped 6; count of bases not matched to a gene: 3. CDR3 nucleotides: TGTGCCAGCAGTCGACAGGGGTTCGAGCAGTACTTC. Translating it yields CASSRQGFEQYF.

The chain recombines TRBV28 with TRBJ1-6, with TRBD1 as a possible D gene (5 bases). The germline V gene has CDR1 MDHEN and CDR2 SYDVKM. The CDR3 is 14 residues long. V was shortened by 3 bases and J by 5 bases, with 8 bases between the two germline ends. The CDR3 coding sequence is TGTGCCAGCAGTTTCCGGACACATAATTCACCCCTCCACTTT. This codes for CASSFRTHNSPLHF.

In its sample, this clone was seen once. This chain uses TRBV4-2 with TRBJ2-5; 7 nucleotides agree with TRBD2. The CDR3 sequence is 15 residues long. Trimming cost V 1 base and J 1 base; bases outside gene matches: 3. Germline CDR1 reads LGHNA; CDR2 reads YNFKEQ. The CDR3 here is CASSQVLAVQETQYF. CDR3 nucleotides: TGTGCCAGCAGCCAAGTCCTAGCGGTCCAAGAGACCCAGTACTTC.

The chain is built from TRBV7-2 and TRBJ2-1, with 9 bases that match TRBD2. Per germline, CDR1 SGHTA and CDR2 FQGNSA. The trim removed 0 bases at V and 8 bases at J, leaving 8 bases unmatched. CDR3 size: 16 residues. The CDR3 DNA is TGTGCCAGCAGCTTAGCCGGCGGGAGGGCCGCGGATGAGCAGTTCTTC. Encoded protein: CASSLAGGRAADEQFF.

The sample holds one count of this clone. CDR3 sequence reads: CASSTGGQLNTGELFF. The CDR3, as DNA: TGTGCCAGCAGCACAGGAGGACAGTTGAACACCGGGGAGCTGTTTTTT. This chain joins TRBV5-4 and TRBJ2-2; D is perhaps TRBD1 (6 bases). Trimming cost V 4 bases and J 1 base, with 14 bases left between them. CDR1 SGHNT and CDR2 YYREEE come from the germline V gene (reference sequence). The CDR3 spans 16 residues.

The gene calls are TRBV6-5 and TRBJ1-2, with D possibly matching TRBD1 (6 bases). Trimming shortened V by 4 bases and J by 4 bases, and 7 bases separated the two germline ends. CDR1 and CDR2 from the germline V gene are MNHEY and SVGAGI. This CDR3 is built from 12 residues. CDR3 residues: CASSLQGYGYTF. The CDR3 nucleotides are TGTGCCAGCAGTTTACAGGGCTATGGCTACACCTTC.

V is TRBV7-2 and J is TRBJ1-1; 11 bases map to TRBD1. V lost 2 bases to trimming and J lost 4 bases; unmatched junction nucleotides: 3. The CDR3 is 15 amino acids. The germline gives CDR1 SGHTA, CDR2 FQGNSA. Here the CDR3 reads CASSLTGQGATEAFF. The CDR3, as DNA: TGTGCCAGCAGCTTAACAGGACAGGGGGCCACTGAAGCTTTCTTT.

To note about this clone: Other DNA sequences in the same sample also yield this CDR3. The chain couples TRBV28 to TRBJ2-1; TRBD1 matches at 9 bases. This CDR3 has 18 residues. Trimming took 5 bases from V and 4 from J; bases not matched to a gene: 15. In germline, CDR1 is MDHEN, CDR2 SYDVKM. CDR3 in DNA: TGTGCCAGCAGTCGACTTTGGACAGGGGTTCAGAGGTACAATGAGCAGTTCTTC. Translated, it gives CASSRLWTGVQRYNEQFF.

The chain carries TRBV7-9 and TRBJ2-7; unclear D gene. CDR3 size: 12 residues. Germline V lookup: CDR1 SEHNR, CDR2 FQNEAQ (reference sequence). Trimming left V 3 bases short and J 1 base short, with 4 bases between. In nucleotides, the CDR3 is TGTGCCAGCAGCTTCCAGTCCTACGAGCAGTACTTC. Protein product: CASSFQSYEQYF.

The genes are TRBV7-3 and TRBJ2-1; 16 bases align to TRBD2. V was clipped by 2 bases and J by 10 bases; unmatched bases: 2. The CDR3 is made up of 15 amino acids. Per germline, CDR1 SGHTA and CDR2 FQGTGA. The CDR3 here is CASSLGTSGRGEQFF. The CDR3 DNA follows: TGTGCCAGCAGCTTAGGGACTAGCGGGAGGGGCGAGCAGTTCTTC.

The genes are TRBV7-9 and TRBJ1-2; maybe TRBD1 (5 bases). V was cut by 5 bases and J by 8 bases, with 21 bases left in between. CDR3 size: 15 residues. Germline V gene sequence: CDR1 SEHNR, CDR2 FQNEAQ (reference sequence). The chain's CDR3 is CASSPGSPPLGGYTF. CDR3 DNA: TGTGCCAGCAGCCCAGGGTCCCCCCCGCTGGGCGGCTACACCTTC.

J is TRBJ2-7 and V is TRBV2; D possibly corresponds to TRBD1 (6 bases). This CDR3 contains 13 residues. Trimming removed 7 bases from V and 0 bases from J, with 10 bases in between. Germline V lookup: CDR1 SNHLY, CDR2 FYNNEI. The DNA for the CDR3 is TGTGCCAGCACAAGACAGGACTCCTACGAGCAGTACTTC. Translating it yields CASTRQDSYEQYF.

In this sample, this clone turned up a few times. The CDR3 bases are TGTGCCAGCAGTGAATCGTGGGCGCAAGGTGGCTACACCTTC. Encoded protein: CASSESWAQGGYTF. The gene calls are TRBV6-1 and TRBJ1-2; the D is unclear. V lost 2 bases and J 7 bases, leaving 14 bases between the germline ends. From germline, CDR1 is MNHNS and CDR2 SASEGT. CDR3 length equals 14 residues.

J is TRBJ2-5 and V is TRBV7-2, with 15 bases fitting TRBD2. CDR1 is SGHTA, CDR2 FQGNSA, per germline. With 5 bases clipped from V and 2 bases from J, the junction kept 3 bases outside the gene matches. This CDR3 has 16 amino acids. The CDR3 reads CASSMGLAGGQETQYF. CDR3 nucleotides: TGTGCCAGCAGCATGGGACTAGCGGGGGGACAAGAGACCCAGTACTTC. Full variable domain (rest looked up from reference TRBV7-2 and TRBJ2-5): GAGVSQSPSNKVTEKGKDVELRCDPISGHTALYWYRQSLGQGLEFLIYFQGNSAPDKSGLPSDRFSAERTGGSVSTLTIQRTQQEDSAVYLCASSMGLAGGQETQYFGPGTRLLVL.

V and J are TRBV7-2 and TRBJ2-3; unclear D gene. V gave up 5 bases and J gave up 2 bases, with 11 bases separating them. The length of the CDR3 is 14 residues. Germline CDR1 SGHTA, CDR2 FQGNSA. The CDR3 DNA reads as TGTGCCAGCAGCACACCGACATACACAGATACGCAGTATTTT. It codes for CASSTPTYTDTQYF.

This clone has just a few counts. The rearrangement uses TRBV5-1 and TRBJ1-6; D is ambiguous. V lost 0 bases, J lost 5 bases, and 15 bases lay in between. Looked up from germline, CDR1 is SGHRS and CDR2 is YFSETQ. This CDR3 comprises 17 residues. DNA of the CDR3: TGCGCCAGCAGCTTGGCTATCGGGCGGGGAAATAATTCACCCCTCCACTTT. Translation: CASSLAIGRGNNSPLHF.

The rearrangement joins TRBV9 to TRBJ2-7; possibly TRBD2 for D (6 bases). V lost 0 bases to trimming and J lost 0 bases, with 13 bases between them. Per germline, CDR1 SGDLS and CDR2 YYNGEE. This CDR3 contains 16 residues. For the CDR3, the DNA is TGTGCCAGCAGCGTAGGAGGCGGGGCCTCCTCCTACGAGCAGTACTTC. Residues: CASSVGGGASSYEQYF.